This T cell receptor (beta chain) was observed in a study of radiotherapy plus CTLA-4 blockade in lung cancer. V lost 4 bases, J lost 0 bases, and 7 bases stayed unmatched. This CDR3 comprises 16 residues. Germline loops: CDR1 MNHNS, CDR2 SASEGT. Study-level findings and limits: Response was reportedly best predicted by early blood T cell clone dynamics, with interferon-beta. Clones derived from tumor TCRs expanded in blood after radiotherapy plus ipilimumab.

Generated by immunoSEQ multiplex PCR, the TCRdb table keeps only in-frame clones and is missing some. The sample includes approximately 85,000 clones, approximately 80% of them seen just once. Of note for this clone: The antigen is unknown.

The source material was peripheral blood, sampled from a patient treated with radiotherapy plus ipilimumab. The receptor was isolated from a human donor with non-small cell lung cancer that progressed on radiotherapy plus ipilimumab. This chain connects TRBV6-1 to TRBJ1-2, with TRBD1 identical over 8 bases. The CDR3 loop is CASSGRGTGTNYGYTF. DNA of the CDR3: TGTGCCAGCAGTGGACGCGGGACAGGAACTAACTATGGCTACACCTTC.